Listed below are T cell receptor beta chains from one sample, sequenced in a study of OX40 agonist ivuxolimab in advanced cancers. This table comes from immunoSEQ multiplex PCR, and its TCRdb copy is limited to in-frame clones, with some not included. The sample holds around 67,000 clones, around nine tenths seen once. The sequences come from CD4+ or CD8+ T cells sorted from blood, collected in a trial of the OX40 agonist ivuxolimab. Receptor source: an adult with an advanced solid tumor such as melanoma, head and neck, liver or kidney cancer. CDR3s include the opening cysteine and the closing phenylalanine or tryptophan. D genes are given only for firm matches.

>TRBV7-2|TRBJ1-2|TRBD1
CASSLGISQGVGGYTF
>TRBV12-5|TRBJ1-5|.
CASGSVGQPQHF
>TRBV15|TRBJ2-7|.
CATSRDHARGGDEQYF
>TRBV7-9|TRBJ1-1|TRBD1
CASSPRQGMNTEAFF
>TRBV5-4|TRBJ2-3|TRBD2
CASSSGTITDTQYF
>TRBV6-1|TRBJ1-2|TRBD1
CASSDLRGQSGYTF
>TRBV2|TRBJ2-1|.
CASMPRSGTGERFF
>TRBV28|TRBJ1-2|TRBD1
CASSWDRGGYGYTF
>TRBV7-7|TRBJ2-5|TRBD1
CASSLGTGQETQYF
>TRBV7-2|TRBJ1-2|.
CASSQDRNLVGYTF
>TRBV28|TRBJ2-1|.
CASSLAYYELLF
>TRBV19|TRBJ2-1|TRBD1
CASRGTGRNEQFF
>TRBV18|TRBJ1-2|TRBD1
CASSFNPGTGGIDAGYTF
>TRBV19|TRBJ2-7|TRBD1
CASSIEDRGTYEQYF
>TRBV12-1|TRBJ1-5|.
CASSPGQYNQPQHF
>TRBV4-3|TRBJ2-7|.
CASSQDRAIYEQYF
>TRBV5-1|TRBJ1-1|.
CASSFVGENTEAFF
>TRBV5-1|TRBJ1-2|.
CASSWGATAGTF
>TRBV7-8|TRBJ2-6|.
CASSLRAQVFGANVLTF
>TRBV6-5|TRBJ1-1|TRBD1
CASSIGDRGRTEAFF
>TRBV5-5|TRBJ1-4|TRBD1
CASTPGQGFEKLFF
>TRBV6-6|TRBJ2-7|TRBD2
CASTLTSGSLEQYF
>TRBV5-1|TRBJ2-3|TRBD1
CASSSAGQGLDTQYF
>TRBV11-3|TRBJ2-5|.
CASSHSGRSETQYF
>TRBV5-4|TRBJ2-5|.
CASSSGWGAQETQYF
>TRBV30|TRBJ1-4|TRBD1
CAWSSWTGRGFNEKLFF
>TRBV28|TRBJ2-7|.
CASRRDSRASYEQYF
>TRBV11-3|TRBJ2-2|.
CASTPDAYTGELFF
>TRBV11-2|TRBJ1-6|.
CASSAHREGGNSPLHF
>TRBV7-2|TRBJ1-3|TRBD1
CASSHDRGPGNTIYF
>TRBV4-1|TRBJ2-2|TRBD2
CASSFSGSGRELFF
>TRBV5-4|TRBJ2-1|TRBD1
CASSLDRGGYNEQFF
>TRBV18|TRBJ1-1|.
CASSPSDSTEAFF
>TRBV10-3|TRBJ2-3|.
CAISDGAGTSTDTQYF
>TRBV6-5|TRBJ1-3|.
CASSYRGTIYF
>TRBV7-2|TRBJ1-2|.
CASSLVGGGAYGYTF
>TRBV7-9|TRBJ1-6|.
CASSSPNSPLHF